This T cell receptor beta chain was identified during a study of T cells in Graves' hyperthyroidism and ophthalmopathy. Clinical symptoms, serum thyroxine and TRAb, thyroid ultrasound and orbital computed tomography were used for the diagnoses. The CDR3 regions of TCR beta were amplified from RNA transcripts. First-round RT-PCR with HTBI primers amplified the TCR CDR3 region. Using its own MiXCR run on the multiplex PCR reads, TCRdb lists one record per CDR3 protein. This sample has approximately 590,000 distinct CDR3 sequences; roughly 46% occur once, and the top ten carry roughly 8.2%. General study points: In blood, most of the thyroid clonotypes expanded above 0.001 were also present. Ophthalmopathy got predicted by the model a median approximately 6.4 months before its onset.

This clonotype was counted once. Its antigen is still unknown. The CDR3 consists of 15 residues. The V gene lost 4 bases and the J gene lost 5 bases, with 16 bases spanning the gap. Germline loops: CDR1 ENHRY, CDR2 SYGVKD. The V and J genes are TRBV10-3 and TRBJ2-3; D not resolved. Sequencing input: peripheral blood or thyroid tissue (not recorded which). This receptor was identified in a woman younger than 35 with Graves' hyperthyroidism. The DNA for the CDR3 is TGTGCCATCAGTGGTCCTCACCGGGCCATAGATACGCAGTATTTT. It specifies CAISGPHRAIDTQYF.